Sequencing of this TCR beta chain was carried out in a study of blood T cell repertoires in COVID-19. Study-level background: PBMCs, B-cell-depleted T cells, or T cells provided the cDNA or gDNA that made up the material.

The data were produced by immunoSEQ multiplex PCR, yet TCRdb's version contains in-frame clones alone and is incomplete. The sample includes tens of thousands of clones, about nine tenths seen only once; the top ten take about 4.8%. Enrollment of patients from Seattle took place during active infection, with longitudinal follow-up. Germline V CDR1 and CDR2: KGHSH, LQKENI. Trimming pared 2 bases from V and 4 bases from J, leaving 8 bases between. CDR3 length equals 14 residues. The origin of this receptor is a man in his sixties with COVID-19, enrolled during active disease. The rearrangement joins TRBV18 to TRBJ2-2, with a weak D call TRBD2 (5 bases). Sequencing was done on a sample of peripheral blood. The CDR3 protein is CASSPGLRTGELFF. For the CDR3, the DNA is TGTGCCAGCTCACCAGGACTGCGCACCGGGGAGCTGTTTTTT.